Listed here are 17 T cell receptor beta chains from one sample, sequenced in a study of CD8+ T cells in alopecia areata. Peripheral blood and lesional scalp punch biopsies came from alopecia areata patients. Reverse transcribed after extraction, RNA yielded cDNA as the sequencing template. Sequenced by immunoSEQ multiplex PCR; TCRdb stores in-frame clones only, minus some. The table shows roughly 15,000 clones, with almost 60% occurring only once. The sample taken for sequencing was skin. These receptors were obtained from a human donor with alopecia areata.

The rearrangement links TRBV2 to TRBJ2-3; a possible D gene is TRBD2 (6 bases). This CDR3 has 15 residues. The germline gives CDR1 SNHLY, CDR2 FYNNEI. The V end lost 4 bases, the J end lost 5 bases, and 16 bases lay between the germline ends. CDR3 DNA sequence: TGTGCCAGCAGTGGCCCCGGTCCGGGAGTAGATACGCAGTATTTT. Encoded protein: CASSGPGPGVDTQYF. The variable domain in full, with the rest retrieved from reference TRBV2 and TRBJ2-3, is EPEVTQTPSHQVTQMGQEVILRCVPISNHLYFYWYRQILGQKVEFLVSFYNNEISEKSEIFDDQFSVERPDGSNFTLKIRSTKLEDSAMYFCASSGPGPGVDTQYFGPGTRLTVL.

This sequence joins TRBV7-9 and TRBJ1-4; D is possibly TRBD1 (6 bases). The CDR3 extends over 15 amino acids. The germline V gene has CDR1 SEHNR and CDR2 FQNEAQ (reference sequence). V lost 3 bases, J lost 11 bases, and 19 bases lay in between. The CDR3 sequence: CASSFSGEVGVKLFF. In nucleotides, the CDR3 is TGTGCCAGCAGCTTTTCAGGGGAGGTCGGTGTGAAACTGTTTTTT.

The chain has TRBV7-8 and TRBJ2-3; TRBD2 is a possible D gene (6 bases). The germline V gene encodes CDR1 SGHVS and CDR2 FQNEAQ. Between the trimmed V and J ends, which lost 8 bases and 4 bases, there was a span of 10 bases. The length of the CDR3 is 12 residues. The CDR3 DNA is TGTGCCAGCGGAGCGGGCGCAGATACGCAGTATTTT. Its protein is CASGAGADTQYF.

In this sample, this clone turned up a few times. This rearrangement joins TRBV7-9 to TRBJ1-1; 9 bases map to TRBD1. The germline CDR1 and CDR2 sequences are SEHNR and FQNEAQ (reference sequence). This CDR3 has 16 amino acids. The ends lost 7 bases at V and 4 bases at J; junction bases unmatched: 13. Here the CDR3 reads CASTERGQGSFTEAFF. For the CDR3, the DNA is TGTGCCAGCACGGAACGCGGACAGGGGTCTTTCACTGAAGCTTTCTTT.

V is TRBV11-2 and J is TRBJ2-1, with 9 positions matching TRBD2. V shed 3 bases, J shed 4 bases, and the junction held 10 bases outside the gene matches. Germline values: CDR1 SGHAT, CDR2 FQNNGV. CDR3 length: 17 residues. CDR3 bases: TGTGCCAGCAGCTTCGTCGGCGGGAGGGCACCTTACAATGAGCAGTTCTTC. This gives the protein CASSFVGGRAPYNEQFF.

This clone is labeled large. The chain couples TRBV6-5 to TRBJ2-5; 10 positions agree with TRBD2. Germline V gene data show CDR1 as MNHEY and CDR2 as SVGAGI. Trimming cost V 5 bases and J 4 bases; bases outside gene matches: 7. This CDR3 is 15 amino acids long. CDR3 bases: TGTGCCAGCAGTGGGACTAGCGCGCCCCGAGAGACCCAGTACTTC. It translates to CASSGTSAPRETQYF.

This clone has a handful of counts. This chain joins TRBV28 and TRBJ2-3; possible D gene TRBD1, 6 bases. The length of the CDR3 is 15 residues. Germline CDR1 MDHEN, CDR2 SYDVKM. Trimming cost V 8 bases and J 2 bases, with 17 bases left between them. Here the CDR3 DNA reads TGTGCCAGCTCCAAGGGGGTCCTTTACACAGATACGCAGTATTTT. Translated: CASSKGVLYTDTQYF.

Points on this clone: This sequence may be a read error, since a much larger clone differs from it by one base. The chain uses TRBV4-2 and TRBJ2-1; D unresolved. The CDR3 extends over 16 amino acids. The V and J ends lost 1 base and 1 base respectively, with 11 bases between them. Germline loops: CDR1 LGHNA, CDR2 YNFKEQ. The CDR3 DNA sequence: TGTGCCAGCAGCCAAGTCGATTTAATATCCTACAATGAGCAGTTCTTC. This translates into CASSQVDLISYNEQFF.

CDR3 region: CASSYLGGRGHYGYTF. For the CDR3, the DNA is TGTGCCAGCAGTTATTTGGGAGGCAGGGGCCACTATGGCTACACCTTC. This chain links TRBV6-5 with TRBJ1-2; possibly TRBD1 for D (6 bases). Looked up from germline, CDR1 is MNHEY and CDR2 is SVGAGI. Trimming cost V 3 bases and J 3 bases, with 17 bases left between them. CDR3 length equals 16 residues.

The chain couples TRBV7-4 to TRBJ1-2, with 7 nucleotides matching TRBD1. Losses at the gene ends were 5 bases for V and 7 bases for J; bases not matched to a gene: 13. CDR3 length: 15 residues. CDR1 and CDR2 (germline): SGHVT, SQSDAQ. CDR3: CASSPTRGGRGGYTF. CDR3 coding DNA: TGTGCCAGCAGCCCGACGAGAGGGGGCCGAGGTGGCTACACCTTC.

V usage is TRBV28 and J usage is TRBJ2-7; unclear D gene. CDR1 is MDHEN and CDR2 is SYDVKM in the germline V gene. The V end was cut by 8 bases, the J end by 3 bases, with 8 bases between. This CDR3 has 11 residues. CDR3 in amino acids: CASHQNYEQYF. In nucleotides, the CDR3 is TGTGCCAGCCACCAAAACTACGAGCAGTACTTC.

The rearrangement links TRBV11-3 to TRBJ1-2; unclear D gene. The CDR3 consists of 13 residues. CDR1 and CDR2 from the germline V gene are SGHNT and YENEEA. V gave up 3 bases and J gave up 1 base, with 6 bases separating them. CDR3 DNA sequence: TGTGCCAGCAGCTTTACAGTTAACTATGGCTACACCTTC. Amino acid sequence: CASSFTVNYGYTF. Variable domain in full (rest from reference TRBV11-3 and TRBJ1-2): EAGVVQSPRYKIIEKKQPVAFWCNPISGHNTLYWYLQNLGQGPELLIRYENEEAVDDSQLPKDRFSAERLKGVDSTLKIQPAELGDSAVYLCASSFTVNYGYTFGSGTRLTVV.

This clone was seen more than once but under ten times. The V gene is TRBV6-1, the J gene TRBJ1-1; D gene ambiguous. Germline loops: CDR1 MNHNS, CDR2 SASEGT. The CDR3 extends over 14 amino acids. V was pared by 6 bases and J by 1 base, with 12 bases between. CDR3: CASSDPGKNTEAFF. The CDR3 nucleotides are TGTGCCAGCAGCGACCCGGGAAAGAACACTGAAGCTTTCTTT.

The gene calls are TRBV28 and TRBJ1-4; 7 bases map to TRBD1. The germline CDR1 and CDR2 sequences are MDHEN and SYDVKM. The CDR3 spans 16 residues. The J segment lost 7 bases and the V segment lost 5 bases, leaving 13 bases of the junction unmatched. This CDR3 is CASSPMTGTEREKLFF. Written as DNA, the CDR3 is TGTGCCAGCAGTCCCATGACAGGGACAGAGCGTGAAAAACTGTTTTTT. Full variable domain (outside the CDR3, taken from reference TRBV28 and TRBJ1-4): DVKVTQSSRYLVKRTGEKVFLECVQDMDHENMFWYRQDPGLGLRLIYFSYDVKMKEKGDIPEGYSVSREKKERFSLILESASTNQTSMYLCASSPMTGTEREKLFFGSGTQLSVL.

The chain employs TRBV7-8 and TRBJ2-7; the match to TRBD2 covers 7 bases. CDR1 and CDR2 (germline): SGHVS, FQNEAQ. V lost 5 bases and J lost 3; bases outside the gene matches: 10. The CDR3 spans 15 residues. CDR3: CASSIQAGSLYEQYF. The CDR3 DNA reads TGTGCCAGCAGCATCCAAGCGGGGTCACTCTACGAGCAGTACTTC.

This clone occurred a few times. This sequence joins TRBV5-1 and TRBJ2-3; 9 nucleotides agree with TRBD1. Germline V gene data show CDR1 as SGHRS and CDR2 as YFSETQ. CDR3 size: 15 residues. The junction had 4 bases not matched to a gene; V was cut back by 4 bases and J by 1 base. The CDR3 nucleotides read TGCGCCAGCAGCCCCCGGACAGGGGGCACAGATACGCAGTATTTT. Translation: CASSPRTGGTDTQYF.

This sequence joins TRBV2 and TRBJ2-7, with TRBD2 matching 14 bases. This CDR3 is built from 17 residues. The germline CDR1 and CDR2 sequences are SNHLY and FYNNEI. With V trimmed by 6 bases and J by 7 bases, 14 bases remained unmatched. CDR3 sequence (DNA): TGTGCCAGCAGGGGGACTAGCGGGAGTGGGCCGTACTGGGAGCAGTACTTC. Translated, it gives CASRGTSGSGPYWEQYF.